This TCR beta chain was recorded in a study of blood T cell repertoires in COVID-19. Study-wide background: Samples taken during acute and convalescent COVID-19 were collected in the United States, Italy and Spain. PBMCs, B-cell-depleted T cells, or T cells provided the cDNA or gDNA that made up the material.

The length of the CDR3 is 16 residues. Trimming removed 1 base from V and 2 bases from J; junction bases left unmatched: 3. Germline V gene lookup returns CDR1 LGHNA and CDR2 YNFKEQ. Authors' methods: Nucleated cell counts were estimated from reference gene primer amplification. TCRdb's table, derived via immunoSEQ multiplex PCR, lists solely in-frame clones and lacks some. V and J calls and clone size come straight from that table; D and trimming were deduced from the DNA. The sample includes about 57,000 clones, approximately 82% of them seen just once. The clonotype comes from a woman older than 75 with acute or convalescent COVID-19. Sequencing was performed on peripheral blood. The chain carries TRBV4-2 and TRBJ1-1; TRBD1 aligns across 11 bases. CDR3: CASSQVGTGGNTEAFF. DNA for the CDR3: TGTGCCAGCAGCCAAGTCGGGACAGGGGGTAACACTGAAGCTTTCTTT.